The 4 T cell receptor beta chains below were found in one sample sequenced in a study of lymphopenia after photon versus proton radiotherapy. Some clones are missing from TCRdb's copy, which holds only in-frame ones; the method was immunoSEQ multiplex PCR. The data show approximately 150,000 clones, less than 90% seen once. The starting material was peripheral blood, obtained from a patient treated with photon-based radiotherapy. These receptors all come from a man in his forties or fifties with gastric cancer.

This rearrangement joins TRBV27 to TRBJ2-7, with D unclear. The CDR3 has 11 residues. Germline-derived CDR1 and CDR2 are MNHEY and SMNVEV (reference sequence). Deletions cut 5 bases from V and 12 bases from J, with 14 bases between. The chain's CDR3 is CASSTPTAWYF. The CDR3, as DNA: TGTGCCAGCAGTACCCCGACGGCCTGGTACTTC.

The rearrangement uses TRBV28 and TRBJ2-7, with TRBD1 identical over 9 bases. This CDR3 is built from 15 residues. The J segment lost 2 bases and the V segment lost 5 bases, leaving 7 bases of the junction unmatched. Germline CDR1 MDHEN, CDR2 SYDVKM. CDR3: CASSLGTGRTYEQYF. The CDR3 DNA reads TGTGCCAGCAGTCTGGGGACAGGGCGAACCTACGAGCAGTACTTC.

In nucleotides, the CDR3 is TGTGCCAGCAGCATACAGGGAGCTAACTATGGCTACACCTTC. Its translation: CASSIQGANYGYTF. The gene calls are TRBV27 and TRBJ1-2, with a tentative D call TRBD1 (6 bases). V gave up 6 bases and J gave up 0 bases, with 11 bases separating them. Germline loops: CDR1 MNHEY, CDR2 SMNVEV (reference sequence). The length of the CDR3 is 14 residues.

The V call is TRBV15, the J call TRBJ2-3, with D maybe TRBD1 (5 bases). Germline V gene data show CDR1 as LNHNV and CDR2 as YYDKDF (reference sequence). V was pared by 1 base and J by 3 bases, with 11 bases between. This CDR3 contains 15 residues. The DNA for the CDR3 is TGTGCCACCAGCAGAGTGGGGCAGAGGACAGATACGCAGTATTTT. This translates into CATSRVGQRTDTQYF.